These 21 T cell receptor beta chains were sequenced from one sample in a study of OX40 agonist ivuxolimab in advanced cancers. Assay: immunoSEQ multiplex PCR; the TCRdb copy retains only in-frame clones and omits some. The sample holds 71,000 or so clones, about 94% seen once. Sequenced here: CD4+ or CD8+ T cells sorted from blood, sampled in a trial of the OX40 agonist ivuxolimab. These receptors originate from an adult with an advanced solid tumor such as melanoma, head and neck, liver or kidney cancer.

Written as DNA, the CDR3 is TGTGCCAGCAGTTTACTTGAAAAACTGTTTTTT. Translating it yields CASSLLEKLFF. The gene calls are TRBV28 and TRBJ1-4, with D unclear. V lost 2 bases and J 7 bases, leaving 2 bases between the germline ends. The CDR3 is 11 residues long. Germline CDR1 is MDHEN and CDR2 is SYDVKM. Filled out from reference TRBV28 and TRBJ1-4, the complete variable domain reads DVKVTQSSRYLVKRTGEKVFLECVQDMDHENMFWYRQDPGLGLRLIYFSYDVKMKEKGDIPEGYSVSREKKERFSLILESASTNQTSMYLCASSLLEKLFFGSGTQLSVL.

This chain connects TRBV5-1 to TRBJ1-1; TRBD1 aligns across 7 bases. The CDR3 spans 14 residues. CDR1 and CDR2 from the germline V gene are SGHRS and YFSETQ. J lost 3 bases, V lost 2 bases, and 4 bases had no gene match. The DNA of the CDR3 is TGCGCCAGCAGCTTCCGGGACAGCGACACTGAAGCTTTCTTT. It yields the protein CASSFRDSDTEAFF.

The genes are TRBV6-1 and TRBJ1-2; 8 positions agree with TRBD1. V was pared by 7 bases and J by 8 bases, with 12 bases of the junction left unmatched. The CDR3 is made up of 14 amino acids. Germline-derived CDR1 and CDR2 are MNHNS and SASEGT. This CDR3 is CASNRMTGEGGYTF. In DNA, the CDR3 is TGTGCCAGCAACCGGATGACAGGGGAAGGCGGCTACACCTTC.

This rearrangement joins TRBV6-5 to TRBJ1-2; 7 positions match TRBD1. The germline V gene has CDR1 MNHEY and CDR2 SVGAGI. V dropped 6 bases and J dropped 3; count of bases not matched to a gene: 10. CDR3 length: 15 residues. The CDR3, as DNA: TGTGCCAGCAGGGGTTACAGGGGCAGGGACTATGGCTACACCTTC. This codes for CASRGYRGRDYGYTF.

This clone was seen just once. This chain links TRBV2 with TRBJ2-7; either TRBD1 or TRBD2 may fit D (5 bases each). The germline CDR1 and CDR2 sequences are SNHLY and FYNNEI. The length of the CDR3 is 11 residues. V was trimmed by 9 bases and J by 5 bases, leaving 11 bases between them. CDR3 loop: CASGDGNEQYF. The CDR3 coding sequence is TGTGCCAGTGGGGACGGGAACGAGCAGTACTTC.

In DNA form, the CDR3 reads TGTGCCAGCAGCGTAGCTTCCGGGGCGCTCGACGAGCAGTACTTC. Translated, it gives CASSVASGALDEQYF. V usage is TRBV9 and J usage is TRBJ2-7; D might be TRBD1 or TRBD2, each matching 5 bases. Germline V gene data show CDR1 as SGDLS and CDR2 as YYNGEE. Trimming removed 0 bases from V and 5 bases from J, with 15 bases in between. The CDR3 runs 15 residues.

This clone was counted a few times. This chain joins TRBV21-1 and TRBJ1-1; the D call in the table, TRBD1, was not verified against the DNA. TRBV21-1 is a pseudogene locus. CDR3 length equals 14 residues. The DNA for the CDR3 is TGTGCCAGCAGCAAAGTACAGGGAAACACTGAAGCTTTCTTT. Translated: CASSKVQGNTEAFF.

V usage is TRBV27 and J usage is TRBJ2-7, with a tentative D call TRBD2 (6 bases). This CDR3 contains 15 residues. Germline CDR1 and CDR2: MNHEY and SMNVEV (reference sequence). The V end lost 0 bases, the J end lost 5 bases, and 14 bases lay between the germline ends. The DNA for the CDR3 is TGTGCCAGCAGTTTATCGGGGGGATTGGGGAACGAGCAGTACTTC. This codes for CASSLSGGLGNEQYF.

The J gene is TRBJ1-2, the V gene TRBV27; D is unclear. The CDR3 contains 13 residues. Germline V gives CDR1 MNHEY, CDR2 SMNVEV (reference sequence). Trimming left V 5 bases short and J 4 bases short, with 11 bases between. CDR3 sequence (DNA): TGTGCCAGCAGTCCCAGGCTAGGCTATGGCTACACCTTC. It specifies CASSPRLGYGYTF.

In DNA form, the CDR3 reads TGTGCCAGCAGCCCCGGTGGGGGGCCGTTGGATCAGCCCCAGCATTTT. Its protein product is CASSPGGGPLDQPQHF. The genes are TRBV9 and TRBJ1-5, with D tentatively TRBD1 (6 bases). Germline-derived CDR1 and CDR2 are SGDLS and YYNGEE. Trimming took off 4 bases at V and 5 bases at J, with 19 bases between the two ends. The CDR3 has 16 amino acids.

The chain uses TRBV19 and TRBJ1-1; D unclear. Germline assignment: CDR1 LNHDA and CDR2 SQIVND (reference sequence). CDR3 length: 13 residues. V was cut by 1 base and J by 7 bases, with 10 bases left in between. CDR3 coding DNA: TGTGCCAGTAGTATAGGAGGGCCGGATGAAGCTTTCTTT. Its protein product is CASSIGGPDEAFF. Combining the CDR3 with reference TRBV19 and TRBJ1-1 gives the whole variable domain DGGITQSPKYLFRKEGQNVTLSCEQNLNHDAMYWYRQDPGQGLRLIYYSQIVNDFQKGDIAEGYSVSREKKESFPLTVTSAQKNPTAFYLCASSIGGPDEAFFGQGTRLTVV.

This chain connects TRBV6-6 to TRBJ1-5; D not certain. This CDR3 is 13 amino acids long. Germline CDR1 is MNHNY and CDR2 is SVGAGI (reference sequence). V was pared by 2 bases and J by 14 bases, with 16 bases between. CDR3 loop: CASSYGSREGKHF. The CDR3 nucleotides read TGTGCCAGCAGTTACGGTTCGAGGGAGGGAAAGCATTTT.

The J gene is TRBJ1-5, the V gene TRBV7-8, with D perhaps TRBD1 (6 bases). Germline-derived CDR1 and CDR2 are SGHVS and FQNEAQ. The CDR3 contains 15 residues. V dropped 5 bases and J dropped 1 base, with 12 bases sitting between them. For the CDR3, the DNA is TGTGCCAGCAGCCCCACAGGGACGAGCAATCAGCCCCAGCATTTT. Its protein product is CASSPTGTSNQPQHF.

The chain combines TRBV7-2 with TRBJ1-2, with D unclear. This CDR3 contains 15 residues. The germline gives CDR1 SGHTA, CDR2 FQGNSA. Deletions cut 5 bases from V and 2 bases from J, with 15 bases between. The CDR3 DNA sequence: TGTGCCAGCAGCCCCCTTAGTTCTTTGAACTATGGCTACACCTTC. This codes for CASSPLSSLNYGYTF.

The CDR3 is CASSLERARNQPQHF. The CDR3, as DNA: TGTGCCAGCAGCTTAGAGAGGGCAAGAAATCAGCCCCAGCATTTT. The chain uses TRBV7-6 and TRBJ1-5; D is unresolved. Trimming took off 1 base at V and 4 bases at J, with 11 bases between the two ends. Germline V gene lookup returns CDR1 SGHVS and CDR2 FNYEAQ. The CDR3 loop spans 15 amino acids.

This clone was recorded a few times. V is TRBV19 and J is TRBJ2-7; D ambiguous. The germline CDR1 and CDR2 sequences are LNHDA and SQIVND (reference sequence). V gave up 1 base and J gave up 3 bases, with 13 bases separating them. The CDR3 is 15 amino acids. The CDR3 loop reads CASSIAGSSNYEQYF. The CDR3 coding sequence is TGTGCCAGTAGTATAGCCGGCAGTTCGAACTACGAGCAGTACTTC.

The chain recombines TRBV10-3 with TRBJ2-7; D may be TRBD1 (6 bases). The CDR3 loop spans 14 amino acids. From germline, CDR1 is ENHRY and CDR2 SYGVKD. V lost 2 bases to trimming and J lost 4 bases, with 12 bases between them. The CDR3 DNA reads as TGTGCCATCAGTGAGGCAGGGGAAGGTTACGAGCAGTACTTC. This gives the protein CAISEAGEGYEQYF.

The chain carries TRBV27 and TRBJ2-3; 8 bases agree with TRBD2. Trimming removed 3 bases from V and 2 bases from J; junction bases left unmatched: 13. Germline V gene sequence: CDR1 MNHEY, CDR2 SMNVEV (reference sequence). The CDR3 covers 18 residues. CDR3 coding DNA: TGTGCCAGCAGTTTCCTCCCGGGACTAGGCCGATACACAGATACGCAGTATTTT. Its translation: CASSFLPGLGRYTDTQYF.

This chain connects TRBV27 to TRBJ1-6; 7 bases map to TRBD1. The V gene end was trimmed by 5 bases and the J gene end by 7 bases; junction bases not matched to a gene: 5. This CDR3 comprises 14 residues. CDR1 and CDR2 (germline): MNHEY, SMNVEV (reference sequence). CDR3 sequence reads: CASSPTGMNSPLHF. The CDR3, as DNA: TGTGCCAGCAGTCCGACAGGGATGAATTCACCCCTCCACTTT.

The gene calls are TRBV7-9 and TRBJ2-6, with D perhaps given as TRBD1 or TRBD2 (5 bases each). V lost 1 base and J lost 4, with 11 bases in between. This CDR3 comprises 16 residues. Germline assignment: CDR1 SEHNR and CDR2 FQNEAQ (reference sequence). DNA of the CDR3: TGTGCCAGCAGCTTAGATGAGGGACCGGGGGCCAACGTCCTGACTTTC. Translating it yields CASSLDEGPGANVLTF.

This chain links TRBV9 with TRBJ1-2, with D possibly TRBD1 on 5 matching bases. The germline CDR1 and CDR2 sequences are SGDLS and YYNGEE. This CDR3 has 12 amino acids. Trimming cost V 3 bases and J 4 bases, with 7 bases left between them. This CDR3 is CASSGQLYGYTF. The CDR3, as DNA: TGTGCCAGCAGCGGACAGCTCTATGGCTACACCTTC.